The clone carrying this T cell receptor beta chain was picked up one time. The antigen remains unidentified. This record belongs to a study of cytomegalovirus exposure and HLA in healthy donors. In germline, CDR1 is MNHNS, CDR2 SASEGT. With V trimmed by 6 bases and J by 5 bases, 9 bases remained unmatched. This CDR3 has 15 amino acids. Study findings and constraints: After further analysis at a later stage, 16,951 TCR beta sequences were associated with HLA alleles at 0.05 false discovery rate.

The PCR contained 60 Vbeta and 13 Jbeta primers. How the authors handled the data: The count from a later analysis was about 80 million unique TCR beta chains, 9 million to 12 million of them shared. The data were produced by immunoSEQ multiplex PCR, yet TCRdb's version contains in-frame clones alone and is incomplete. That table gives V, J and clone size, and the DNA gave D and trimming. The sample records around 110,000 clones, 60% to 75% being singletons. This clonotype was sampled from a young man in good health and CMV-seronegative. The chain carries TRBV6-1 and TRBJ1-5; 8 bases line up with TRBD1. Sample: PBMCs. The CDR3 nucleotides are TGTGCCAGCAGCCGAGGACAGGGAAGAGATCAGCCCCAGCATTTT. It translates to CASSRGQGRDQPQHF.